This is a list of T cell receptor beta chains from one sample in a study of cytotoxic CD8 clonotypes in ibrutinib-treated CLL. Produced via immunoSEQ multiplex PCR; TCRdb's table is partial and in-frame only. The sample consists of some 160,000 clones, 70% to 85% of them appearing once. Sequencing used PBMCs, obtained after 12 months of ibrutinib treatment. The receptor source for this set is a human donor with chronic lymphocytic leukemia. CDR3s include the opening cysteine and the closing phenylalanine or tryptophan. Each record gives: D gene, V gene, J gene, clone size, CDR3 DNA, CDR3 protein. D genes are given only for firm matches. A row's size may be missing; if present it is once, few, many or a size class.

D: NA
V: TRBV7-2
J: TRBJ1-2
size: NA
DNA: TGTGCCAGCAGCCCCGACGCCCTAAGAGTCTATGGCTACACCTTC
CDR3: CASSPDALRVYGYTF

D: TRBD2
V: TRBV7-2
J: TRBJ2-7
size: NA
DNA: TGTGCCAGCAGCTTAGTCTCGTCTAGCGGACGCCCCTACGAGCAGTACTTC
CDR3: CASSLVSSSGRPYEQYF

D: NA
V: TRBV9
J: TRBJ2-3
size: NA
DNA: TGTGCCAGCAGCGTAGGGAAGTTCGGGGGTAGCACAGATACGCAGTATTTT
CDR3: CASSVGKFGGSTDTQYF

D: TRBD2
V: TRBV6-5
J: TRBJ2-7
size: NA
DNA: TGTGCCAGCAGGCCGGGACTAGCGTCTCACGAGCAGTACTTC
CDR3: CASRPGLASHEQYF

D: TRBD2
V: TRBV29-1
J: TRBJ2-3
size: NA
DNA: TGCAGCGTCCCCGGACTAGCGGGGGGCACAGATACGCAGTATTTT
CDR3: CSVPGLAGGTDTQYF

D: NA
V: TRBV4-3
J: TRBJ1-1
size: NA
DNA: TGCGCCAGCAGCCAAGATACGAACACTGAAGCTTTCTTT
CDR3: CASSQDTNTEAFF

D: NA
V: TRBV10-3
J: TRBJ2-7
size: NA
DNA: TGTGCCATCAGTGAGTCGAAACGATCCGACGAGCAGTACTTC
CDR3: CAISESKRSDEQYF

D: NA
V: TRBV10-3
J: TRBJ1-1
size: NA
DNA: TGTGCCATCAGTGACCCCCGGGGGAAGACAGTTCTGGGCACTGAAGCTTTCTTT
CDR3: CAISDPRGKTVLGTEAFF

D: NA
V: TRBV6-5
J: TRBJ2-7
size: NA
DNA: TGTGCCAGCAGTCCCCTACCCTCCTACGAGCAGTACTTC
CDR3: CASSPLPSYEQYF

D: NA
V: TRBV7-8
J: TRBJ2-7
size: NA
DNA: TGTGCCAGCAGCCCGACTGGACTCCTGCTCAGCGAGCAGTACTTC
CDR3: CASSPTGLLLSEQYF

D: NA
V: TRBV11-2
J: TRBJ2-7
size: NA
DNA: TGTGCCAGCAGCTTAGACGTGAGGAGCTCCTACGAGCAGTACTTC
CDR3: CASSLDVRSSYEQYF

D: TRBD2
V: TRBV7-3
J: TRBJ2-5
size: NA
DNA: TGTGCCAGCAGCCCCTTTGGAGCGGGGGATGGGGAGACCCAGTACTTC
CDR3: CASSPFGAGDGETQYF

D: NA
V: TRBV6-1
J: TRBJ1-4
size: NA
DNA: TGTGCCAGCAGGGTAACAGGGAAAGTAGCTAAACTGTTTTTT
CDR3: CASRVTGKVAKLFF

D: NA
V: TRBV7-9
J: TRBJ2-2
size: NA
DNA: TGTGCCAGCAGCTTTTGGGACACCGGGGAGCTGTTTTTT
CDR3: CASSFWDTGELFF

D: NA
V: TRBV28
J: TRBJ1-1
size: NA
DNA: TGTGCCAGCAGCTCCGACAGCACTGAAGCTTTCTTT
CDR3: CASSSDSTEAFF

D: TRBD2
V: TRBV30
J: TRBJ2-1
size: few
DNA: TGTGCCTGGATGGAGACTAGCGGGGGGATTCGTGGCTACAATGAGCAGTTCTTC
CDR3: CAWMETSGGIRGYNEQFF

D: NA
V: TRBV28
J: TRBJ1-4
size: NA
DNA: TGTGCCAGCAGTAATGGTAGGGAAATTGAAAAACTGTTTTTT
CDR3: CASSNGREIEKLFF

D: TRBD1
V: TRBV9
J: TRBJ1-2
size: few
DNA: TGTGCCAGCAGCGTATTGACAGGGGGTAACTATGGCTACACCTTC
CDR3: CASSVLTGGNYGYTF

D: TRBD1
V: TRBV18
J: TRBJ2-4
size: NA
DNA: TGTGCCAGCTCATCGACAGGGCCCTCGGGGACAGGACTAGCCAAAAACATTCAGTACTTC
CDR3: CASSSTGPSGTGLAKNIQYF

D: TRBD1
V: TRBV19
J: TRBJ1-2
size: NA
DNA: TGTGCCACCCGGGACAGGGGCCTCGGTGGCTACACCTTC
CDR3: CATRDRGLGGYTF

D: TRBD2
V: TRBV7-2
J: TRBJ2-3
size: NA
DNA: TGTGCCAGCAGCTTACCGGGGGGACTCACAGATACGCAGTATTTT
CDR3: CASSLPGGLTDTQYF

D: NA
V: TRBV27
J: TRBJ2-3
size: NA
DNA: TGTGCCAGCAGGAGGCAGGATACGAGGACAGATACGCAGTATTTT
CDR3: CASRRQDTRTDTQYF

D: NA
V: TRBV15
J: TRBJ1-5
size: NA
DNA: TGTGCCACCAGCAGAGATTGGGGGGGAGGTCAGCCCCAGCATTTT
CDR3: CATSRDWGGGQPQHF

D: NA
V: TRBV7-9
J: TRBJ2-2
size: NA
DNA: TGTGCCAGCAGCTTAGATGCAGGGGCCACCGGGGAGCTGTTTTTT
CDR3: CASSLDAGATGELFF

D: NA
V: TRBV5-6
J: TRBJ1-2
size: NA
DNA: TGTGCCAGCAGCTTTCGATGGGGATATGGCTACACCTTC
CDR3: CASSFRWGYGYTF

D: NA
V: TRBV5-5
J: TRBJ2-7
size: NA
DNA: TGTGCCAGCAGCTTGTTTGGGGGAACGCCCTACGAGCAGTACTTC
CDR3: CASSLFGGTPYEQYF

D: TRBD1
V: TRBV4-1
J: TRBJ2-3
size: NA
DNA: TGCGCCAGCAGCCCCGGTGGAACAGGGGCAACAGATACGCAGTATTTT
CDR3: CASSPGGTGATDTQYF

D: NA
V: TRBV11-2
J: TRBJ1-2
size: NA
DNA: TGTGCCAGCAGCTTAGGAGGGGCGTATGATAACTATGGCTACACCTTC
CDR3: CASSLGGAYDNYGYTF

D: TRBD2
V: TRBV9
J: TRBJ2-7
size: NA
DNA: TGTGCCAGCATTCTTAGCTATAGCGGGAGCTCCTACGAGCAGTACTTC
CDR3: CASILSYSGSSYEQYF

D: NA
V: TRBV2
J: TRBJ1-2
size: NA
DNA: TGTGCCAGCATAGGAGGGAACACCTATGGCTACACCTTC
CDR3: CASIGGNTYGYTF

D: NA
V: TRBV5-6
J: TRBJ2-3
size: NA
DNA: TGTGCCAGCAGCTTGGGAGGGGGGACCACAGATACGCAGTATTTT
CDR3: CASSLGGGTTDTQYF

D: NA
V: TRBV6-5
J: TRBJ2-3
size: NA
DNA: TGTGCCAGCAGTTACTCGAACCGGGATACGCAGTATTTT
CDR3: CASSYSNRDTQYF

D: NA
V: TRBV5-1
J: TRBJ1-2
size: NA
DNA: TGCGCCAGCAGCTTGCGCGGCCGGGGGGGCGGTGGCTACACCTTC
CDR3: CASSLRGRGGGGYTF

D: NA
V: TRBV29-1
J: TRBJ2-4
size: NA
DNA: TGCAGCGTTGTATGGAACATTCAGTACTTC
CDR3: CSVVWNIQYF

D: NA
V: TRBV4-1
J: TRBJ2-3
size: NA
DNA: TGCGCCAGCAGCCGGAACGGCCTTGCGGGGTCCACAGATACGCAGTATTTT
CDR3: CASSRNGLAGSTDTQYF

D: NA
V: TRBV5-1
J: TRBJ2-2
size: NA
DNA: TGCGCCAGCTGGCGTACAGGGAACACCGGGGAGCTGTTTTTT
CDR3: CASWRTGNTGELFF

D: NA
V: TRBV30
J: TRBJ1-1
size: once
DNA: TGTGCCTGGAGTGTAATTCCGATGAACACTGAAGCTTTCTTT
CDR3: CAWSVIPMNTEAFF

D: NA
V: TRBV5-1
J: TRBJ1-2
size: NA
DNA: TGCGCCAGCAGCTTGTATCAGGGCAATTCCTATGGCTACACCTTC
CDR3: CASSLYQGNSYGYTF

D: NA
V: TRBV19
J: TRBJ2-3
size: NA
DNA: TGTGCCAGTAGTATAGAAGCAGACTCACAAACTTCCACAGATACGCAGTATTTT
CDR3: CASSIEADSQTSTDTQYF

D: TRBD2
V: TRBV5-1
J: TRBJ2-2
size: NA
DNA: TGCGCCAGCAGCTTGGGGACTAGCTCAAACACCGGGGAGCTGTTTTTT
CDR3: CASSLGTSSNTGELFF

D: TRBD1
V: TRBV11-1
J: TRBJ2-7
size: NA
DNA: TGTGCCAGCAGCTTAGCAGACAGGGAGGAGCAGTACTTC
CDR3: CASSLADREEQYF

D: NA
V: TRBV29-1
J: TRBJ2-7
size: NA
DNA: TGCAGCGTCCTTGGGCGGGGAACCTACGAGCAGTACTTC
CDR3: CSVLGRGTYEQYF

D: NA
V: TRBV30
J: TRBJ1-3
size: NA
DNA: TGTGCCTGGAGCGGGCACCCGGGGAGAAACACCATATATTTT
CDR3: CAWSGHPGRNTIYF

D: TRBD1
V: TRBV28
J: TRBJ1-1
size: NA
DNA: TGTGCCAGCAGTTCGGACAGGGGTGCTTTCTTT
CDR3: CASSSDRGAFF

D: NA
V: TRBV7-2
J: TRBJ1-5
size: NA
DNA: TGTGCCAGCAGCCCACGGGTCACTGCGGGCAATCAGCCCCAGCATTTT
CDR3: CASSPRVTAGNQPQHF